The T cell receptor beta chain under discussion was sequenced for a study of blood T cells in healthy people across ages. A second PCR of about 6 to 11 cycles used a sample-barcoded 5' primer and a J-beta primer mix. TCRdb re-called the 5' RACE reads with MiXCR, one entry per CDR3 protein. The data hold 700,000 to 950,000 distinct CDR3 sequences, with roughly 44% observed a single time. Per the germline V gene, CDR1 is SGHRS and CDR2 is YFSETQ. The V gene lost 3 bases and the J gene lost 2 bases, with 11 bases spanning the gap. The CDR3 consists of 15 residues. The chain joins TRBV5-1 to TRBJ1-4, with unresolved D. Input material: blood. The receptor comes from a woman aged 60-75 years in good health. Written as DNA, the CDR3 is TGCGCCAGCAGCTGGGGAGACACCACTAATGAAAAACTGTTTTTT. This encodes CASSWGDTTNEKLFF.